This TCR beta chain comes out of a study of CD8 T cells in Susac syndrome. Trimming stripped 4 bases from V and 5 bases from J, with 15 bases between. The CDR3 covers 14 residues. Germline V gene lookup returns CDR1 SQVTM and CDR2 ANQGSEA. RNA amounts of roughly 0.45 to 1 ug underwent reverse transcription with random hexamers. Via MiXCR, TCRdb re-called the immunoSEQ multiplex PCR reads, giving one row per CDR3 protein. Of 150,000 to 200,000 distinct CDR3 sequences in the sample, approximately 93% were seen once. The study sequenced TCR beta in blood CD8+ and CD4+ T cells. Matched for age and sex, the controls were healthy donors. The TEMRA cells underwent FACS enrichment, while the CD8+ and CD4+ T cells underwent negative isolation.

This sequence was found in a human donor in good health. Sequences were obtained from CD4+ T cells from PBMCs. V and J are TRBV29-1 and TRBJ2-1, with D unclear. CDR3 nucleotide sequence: TGCAGCGTTGTAGGCCCGTCCGGAAACAATGAGCAGTTCTTC. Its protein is CSVVGPSGNNEQFF.